Here is one TCR beta chain with its context. TCRdb's copy holds only in-frame clones and misses some; the assay was immunoSEQ multiplex PCR. This sample has some 340,000 clones; around 83% occur once, and the top ten carry around 5%. This record comes from a study of blood T cell repertoires in COVID-19. As for the study in general: Nucleic acid was either cDNA or gDNA, and it came from T cells, B-cell-depleted T cells, or PBMCs.

Individuals drawn from under 30 US areas were about 18 to 100 years old. Donors were grouped by their self-reported clinical history. Donors of Cohort 3 who recovered were those that had two negative PCRs, clearance, or symptom resolution. CDR3 size: 14 residues. V was clipped by 3 bases and J by 5 bases, with 13 bases between them. Germline lookup yields CDR1 GTSNPN and CDR2 SVGIG (reference sequence). Sequencing used PBMCs or T cells enriched from blood (not recorded which). V usage is TRBV30 and J usage is TRBJ1-4, with D maybe TRBD1 (6 bases). The receptor was derived from a woman aged 50 to 60 who had recovered from COVID-19. The CDR3 reads CAWREQGRNEKLFF. The CDR3 DNA reads as TGTGCCTGGAGGGAACAGGGAAGAAATGAAAAACTGTTTTTT.